The source of this T cell receptor (beta chain) is a study of siplizumab effects on memory and regulatory T cells. General study findings and limits: Tregs proliferating in siplizumab cultures lacked confirmation of their suppressive function. Siplizumab, the agent tested, significantly reduced alloreactive sequences traceable to unstimulated CD4+ memory cells.

Concerning this clone: Its antigen remains unknown.

The CDR3 spans 14 residues. Trimming removed 7 bases from V and 4 bases from J; junction bases left unmatched: 8. Germline V gene sequence: CDR1 MNHNS, CDR2 SASEGT. Repertoires were generated with immunoSEQ multiplex PCR, while TCRdb's copy carries only in-frame clones and drops some. This sample yields approximately 40,000 clones, of which more than 80% are seen a single time; around 0.25% belongs to the top ten. The source material was naive CD4+ T cells sorted from blood. The receptor's source is a human donor in good health. The rearrangement links TRBV6-1 to TRBJ2-5; 8 bases align to TRBD2. CDR3 bases: TGTGCCAGCACACTGACTAGCGCCTCAGAGACCCAGTACTTC. Translating gives CASTLTSASETQYF.